This entry lists 29 T cell receptor beta chains sequenced from one sample in a study of CD8 T cells in ankylosing spondylitis. Their antigens are not known. TCRdb reprocessed the 5' RACE reads via MiXCR and lists one record per CDR3 protein. The profile covers some 800,000 distinct CDR3 sequences, with approximately 12% appearing a single time and around 0.51% taken by the ten largest. Study-wide points: For ankylosing spondylitis blood, a TCR beta motif of under ten highly homologous variants appeared characteristic.

Sequenced: blood, either unsorted or a sorted T cell fraction (not recorded which). The source is a male donor with ankylosing spondylitis.

This clonotype was detected many times. The chain uses TRBV12-3 or TRBV12-4 and TRBJ1-5, with 12 bases aligning to TRBD1. V shed 5 bases and J 7 bases; nucleotides not matched to a gene: 6. The CDR3 extends over 15 amino acids. CDR3 in DNA: TGTGCCAGCAGTCCAGGGACAGGGGGCAGGCAGCCCCAGCATTTT. It codes for CASSPGTGGRQPQHF.

This clonotype came up a few times. The chain joins TRBV3-1 to TRBJ2-5; perhaps TRBD1 as D (6 bases). Per the germline V gene, CDR1 is LGHDT and CDR2 is YNNKEL (reference sequence). The CDR3 spans 16 residues. Trimming removed 2 bases at V and 5 bases at J, with 18 bases between. The CDR3 DNA reads TGTGCCAGCAGCCAACTGGGACACCCAGCTGGGGAGACCCAGTACTTC. This gives the protein CASSQLGHPAGETQYF.

The V and J genes are TRBV19 and TRBJ1-1; 7 nucleotides match TRBD1. The CDR3 consists of 13 residues. Germline lookup yields CDR1 LNHDA and CDR2 SQIVND (reference sequence). The V and J ends lost 7 bases and 3 bases, in that order; junction bases with no gene match: 5. The CDR3 region is CASMGQTYTEAFF. In nucleotides, the CDR3 is TGTGCCAGTATGGGACAGACTTACACTGAAGCTTTCTTT.

This clonotype was seen at least ten times. The chain carries TRBV5-1 and TRBJ2-7; no firm D call. The germline gives CDR1 SGHRS, CDR2 YFSETQ. Trimming stripped 3 bases from V and 6 bases from J, with 13 bases between. The CDR3 is 13 residues long. CDR3 amino acids: CASSSVRVGEQYF. The CDR3 region has the DNA TGCGCCAGCAGCTCAGTGAGAGTAGGCGAGCAGTACTTC.

The chain uses TRBV11-2 and TRBJ2-7; D is ambiguous. V was shortened by 5 bases and J by 3 bases, with 14 bases between the two germline ends. Germline assignment: CDR1 SGHAT and CDR2 FQNNGV. The CDR3 has 14 residues. The CDR3 coding sequence is TGTGCCAGCAGCCTATATGACACCCTCTACGAGCAGTACTTC. Translation: CASSLYDTLYEQYF. The entire variable domain, with the rest obtained from reference TRBV11-2 and TRBJ2-7, is as follows: EAGVAQSPRYKIIEKRQSVAFWCNPISGHATLYWYQQILGQGPKLLIQFQNNGVVDDSQLPKDRFSAERLKGVDSTLKIQPAKLEDSAVYLCASSLYDTLYEQYFGPGTRLTVT.

This clonotype was seen many times. The chain combines TRBV6-5 with TRBJ2-7; D is uncertain. Trimming took 0 bases from V and 1 from J, leaving 10 bases between them. The CDR3 runs 15 residues. Germline CDR1 reads MNHEY; CDR2 reads SVGAGI. CDR3 sequence: CASSYSGILSYEQYF. In DNA, the CDR3 is TGTGCCAGCAGTTACTCAGGAATCCTATCCTACGAGCAGTACTTC.

This clonotype was found a few times. The chain has TRBV25-1 and TRBJ1-1, with TRBD1 identical over 10 bases. CDR1 is MGHDK, CDR2 SYGVNS, per germline. V trimming: 2 bases; J trimming: 6 bases; junction bases outside the gene matches: 6. The CDR3 consists of 15 residues. The CDR3 coding sequence is TGTGCCAGCAGTGAACACCCGGGACAGGGGTCTGAAGCTTTCTTT. Amino acid sequence: CASSEHPGQGSEAFF.

This clonotype was observed a few times. The chain combines TRBV6-5 with TRBJ2-1; D is ambiguous. With 0 bases removed from V and 9 bases from J, the gap between germline ends came to 12 bases. Per the germline V gene, CDR1 is MNHEY and CDR2 is SVGAGI. The length of the CDR3 is 14 residues. CDR3 amino acids: CASSYSHSSLEQFF. For the CDR3, the DNA is TGTGCCAGCAGTTACTCGCACAGCAGCCTTGAGCAGTTCTTC.

The J gene is TRBJ1-2, the V gene TRBV5-1; 9 bases map to TRBD1. Trimming at V came to 5 bases and at J to 2 bases, leaving 10 bases not matched to a gene. This CDR3 spans 16 amino acids. Germline CDR1 is SGHRS and CDR2 is YFSETQ. CDR3 sequence reads: CASRPALTGGNYGYTF. The CDR3 coding sequence is TGCGCCAGCAGACCAGCCCTTACAGGGGGCAACTATGGCTACACCTTC.

This clonotype was observed a handful of times. The chain combines TRBV20-1 with TRBJ2-3; possibly TRBD2 for D (5 bases). The CDR3 is made up of 12 amino acids. V gave up 3 bases and J gave up 3 bases, with 7 bases separating them. The V gene's germline CDR1 is DFQATT and CDR2 SNEGSKA (reference sequence). CDR3 residues: CSASGKTDTQYF. In nucleotides, the CDR3 is TGCAGTGCTAGCGGGAAGACAGATACGCAGTATTTT.

This sequence joins TRBV7-2 and TRBJ2-7, with 13 bases matching TRBD2. CDR1 and CDR2 (germline): SGHTA, FQGNSA. The junction had 6 bases not matched to a gene; V was cut back by 5 bases and J by 2 bases. This CDR3 comprises 16 residues. CDR3 nucleotides: TGTGCCAGCAGCCCGGGGACTAGCGGGATCCCCTACGAGCAGTACTTC. Its protein is CASSPGTSGIPYEQYF.

The rearrangement links TRBV6-2 or TRBV6-3 to TRBJ2-7, with D possibly called TRBD1 or TRBD2 (6 bases each). The germline gives CDR1 MNHEY, CDR2 SVGEGT. Trimming cost V 10 bases and J 2 bases, with 12 bases left between them. The CDR3 runs 12 residues. The CDR3 nucleotides read TGTGCCACGGGGGACACGACCTACGAGCAGTACTTC. Translation: CATGDTTYEQYF.

The V and J genes are TRBV27 and TRBJ2-7; 7 nucleotides line up with TRBD1. Germline V CDR1 and CDR2: MNHEY, SMNVEV (reference sequence). This CDR3 comprises 16 residues. Unmatched junction bases numbered 12, after V lost 4 bases and J lost 3 bases. In nucleotides, the CDR3 is TGTGCCAGCAGTTCGAAGGTGGGACAGATAGTCTACGAGCAGTACTTC. It is translated as CASSSKVGQIVYEQYF.

The chain links TRBV12-3 or TRBV12-4 to TRBJ1-1; TRBD1 matches at 8 bases. V was pared by 6 bases and J by 1 base, with 7 bases of the junction left unmatched. This CDR3 comprises 15 residues. CDR3 DNA: TGTGCCAGCAGCTCCGGGACAGGAACGAACACTGAAGCTTTCTTT. The encoded protein is CASSSGTGTNTEAFF.

This chain links TRBV15 with TRBJ2-3; 7 positions match TRBD2. Germline V gives CDR1 LNHNV, CDR2 YYDKDF (reference sequence). CDR3 size: 18 residues. V lost 1 base to trimming and J lost 2 bases; unmatched junction nucleotides: 12. The CDR3 sequence is CATSRVPYSGRHTDTQYF. CDR3 sequence (DNA): TGTGCCACCAGCAGAGTCCCATATAGCGGGCGACACACAGATACGCAGTATTTT.

This clonotype was picked up many times. V usage is TRBV18 and J usage is TRBJ2-1; D not certain. CDR1 and CDR2 from the germline V gene are KGHSH and LQKENI. The CDR3 covers 13 residues. Trimming shortened V by 3 bases and J by 2 bases, and 5 bases separated the two germline ends. The CDR3 DNA reads as TGTGCCAGCTCACCTCGGACCTACAATGAGCAGTTCTTC. Translated: CASSPRTYNEQFF.

The chain joins TRBV4-3 to TRBJ1-2; D is unclear. The V and J ends lost 0 bases and 7 bases respectively, with 15 bases between them. This CDR3 is 15 amino acids long. Germline V gene data show CDR1 as LGHNA and CDR2 as YSLEER. The CDR3 DNA reads as TGCGCCAGCAGCCAAGATGGAGACGGCGGGAGTGGCTACACCTTC. Translation: CASSQDGDGGSGYTF.

This clonotype was picked up many times. V usage is TRBV5-1 and J usage is TRBJ2-1; D not certain. V shed 1 base and J shed 7 bases, with 3 bases lying between them. CDR3 length: 11 residues. CDR1 and CDR2 from the germline V gene are SGHRS and YFSETQ. DNA for the CDR3: TGCGCCAGCAGCTTGTTAAATGAGCAGTTCTTC. The encoded protein is CASSLLNEQFF.

The table lists this clonotype with a few counts. J is TRBJ2-3 and V is TRBV20-1, with 10 positions matching TRBD1. Germline-derived CDR1 and CDR2 are DFQATT and SNEGSKA (reference sequence). V lost 0 bases, J lost 5 bases, and 8 bases stayed unmatched. This CDR3 has 16 residues. CDR3 nucleotide sequence: TGCAGTGCTAGAGACCCGGGACAGGGGTGGGTAGATACGCAGTATTTT. Its translation: CSARDPGQGWVDTQYF.

This clonotype was counted only a few times. At one end the junction does not follow the germline gene, possibly because of a read error. The chain carries TRBV15 and TRBJ2-7; D might be TRBD1 or TRBD2, each matching 5 bases. The length of the CDR3 is 12 residues. From germline, CDR1 is LNHNV and CDR2 YYDKDF (reference sequence). CDR3 protein: CATSRFGTPLVF. CDR3 nucleotide sequence: TGTGCCACCAGCAGATTCGGGACGCCCCTCGTGTTC.

The chain combines TRBV12-3 or TRBV12-4 with TRBJ2-1; 7 positions match TRBD2. CDR3 length: 13 amino acids. After removal of 3 bases from V and 8 bases from J, the junction contained 4 bases not matched to a gene. The CDR3 coding sequence is TGTGCCAGCAGTTTCGCAAGCGGGGATGAGCAGTTCTTC. Its translation: CASSFASGDEQFF.

This clonotype has more than one count but fewer than ten. The chain recombines TRBV20-1 with TRBJ2-1; the D gene is possibly TRBD1 (7 bases). Germline values: CDR1 DFQATT, CDR2 SNEGSKA (reference sequence). The CDR3 totals 14 residues. The V end was cut by 5 bases, the J end by 3 bases, with 14 bases between. Here the CDR3 DNA reads TGCAGTGCTGGGAGGACAGGCGTCTACAATGAGCAGTTCTTC. Translating gives CSAGRTGVYNEQFF.

This clonotype was seen only a few times. This chain joins TRBV12-3 or TRBV12-4 and TRBJ2-7, with D possibly TRBD2 on 6 matching bases. The CDR3 contains 17 residues. Trimming took 7 bases from V and 0 from J, leaving 22 bases between them. The CDR3 bases are TGTGCCAGCATGTCCCGCGGGGAAAGCCTTTCCTCCTACGAGCAGTACTTC. It codes for CASMSRGESLSSYEQYF.

V is TRBV5-1 and J is TRBJ1-5; 9 nucleotides align to TRBD1. The germline V gene has CDR1 SGHRS and CDR2 YFSETQ. The CDR3 is 16 amino acids. J was trimmed by 2 bases and V by 4 bases; bases with no gene match: 7. CDR3 DNA: TGCGCCAGCAGCCCGGGACAGGGTGGTGGCAATCAGCCCCAGCATTTT. The encoded protein is CASSPGQGGGNQPQHF.

The V gene is TRBV7-9, the J gene TRBJ2-1; the D is unclear. V was clipped by 0 bases and J by 11 bases, with 14 bases between them. CDR1 and CDR2 (germline): SEHNR, FQNEAQ (reference sequence). The CDR3 extends over 14 amino acids. CDR3 sequence reads: CASSLAFLGYKQFF. Written as DNA, the CDR3 is TGTGCCAGCAGCTTAGCTTTCCTCGGGTATAAGCAGTTCTTC.

In this sample, this clonotype turned up many times. The genes are TRBV10-3 and TRBJ2-5; the match to TRBD2 covers 7 bases. Trimming took 0 bases from V and 4 from J; bases not matched to a gene: 5. Germline CDR1 reads ENHRY; CDR2 reads SYGVKD. The CDR3 covers 15 residues. The CDR3 DNA reads TGTGCCATCAGTGAGTCCGGGGCGGGAGCAGAGACCCAGTACTTC. Its translation is CAISESGAGAETQYF.

This rearrangement joins TRBV28 to TRBJ2-1, with D perhaps matching TRBD2 (6 bases). The germline CDR1 and CDR2 sequences are MDHEN and SYDVKM. The CDR3 totals 16 residues. Trimming stripped 5 bases from V and 2 bases from J, with 16 bases between. CDR3 protein: CASSPSGWGAYNEQFF. The CDR3 DNA is TGTGCCAGCAGTCCAAGCGGGTGGGGGGCCTACAATGAGCAGTTCTTC. The whole variable domain, remainder taken from reference TRBV28 and TRBJ2-1, is DVKVTQSSRYLVKRTGEKVFLECVQDMDHENMFWYRQDPGLGLRLIYFSYDVKMKEKGDIPEGYSVSREKKERFSLILESASTNQTSMYLCASSPSGWGAYNEQFFGPGTRLTVL.

The chain has TRBV29-1 and TRBJ1-1; tentatively, D is TRBD1 (6 bases). The V gene lost 4 bases and the J gene lost 1 base, with 10 bases spanning the gap. The CDR3 contains 13 residues. CDR1 and CDR2 from the germline V gene are SQVTM and ANQGSEA. The CDR3 DNA follows: TGCAGCGTTGCCCCGGACAGGAACACTGAAGCTTTCTTT. It translates to CSVAPDRNTEAFF.

The rearrangement links TRBV6-2 or TRBV6-3 to TRBJ2-2; 10 bases are a match to TRBD2. V dropped 8 bases and J dropped 5; count of bases not matched to a gene: 5. The CDR3 totals 14 residues. Per germline, CDR1 MNHEY and CDR2 SVGEGT. CDR3 residues: CASRLAGVTGELFF. CDR3 bases: TGTGCCAGCCGCCTAGCGGGAGTGACCGGGGAGCTGTTTTTT.